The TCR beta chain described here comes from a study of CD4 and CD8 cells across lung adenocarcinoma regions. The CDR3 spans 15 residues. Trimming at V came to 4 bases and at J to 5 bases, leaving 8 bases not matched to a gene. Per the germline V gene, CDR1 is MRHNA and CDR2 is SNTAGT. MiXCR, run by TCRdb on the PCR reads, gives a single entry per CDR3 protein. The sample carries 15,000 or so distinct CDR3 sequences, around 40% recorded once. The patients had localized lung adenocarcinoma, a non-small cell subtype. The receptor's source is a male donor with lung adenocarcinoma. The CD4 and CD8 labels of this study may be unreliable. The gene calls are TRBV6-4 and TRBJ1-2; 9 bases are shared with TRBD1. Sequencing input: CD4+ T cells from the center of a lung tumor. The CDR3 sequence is CASSVGAGTGYGYTF. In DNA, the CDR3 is TGTGCCAGCAGTGTGGGCGCCGGGACAGGGTATGGCTACACCTTC.